The T cell receptor (beta chain) described here comes from a study of blood T cell repertoires in COVID-19. Study in general: Specimens from acute and convalescent COVID-19 originated in the United States, Italy and Spain. Sources were T cells, B-cell-depleted T cells, or PBMCs; the material itself was cDNA or gDNA.

In the original processing: The authors estimated nucleated cell counts from reference gene primer amplification. Sequencing was performed with immunoSEQ multiplex PCR; in TCRdb, only in-frame clones are kept and a portion is missing. The V and J calls and the clone size are those of that table, but D and trimming were determined from the DNA. In the table there are under 250,000 clones, approximately 81% of which are singletons. V lost 2 bases to trimming and J lost 4 bases, with 14 bases between them. Germline V gene lookup returns CDR1 MNHNS and CDR2 SASEGT. The CDR3 totals 15 residues. The V call is TRBV6-1, the J call TRBJ1-2; D unresolved. The sequence came from a woman aged 55 to 70 who had recovered from COVID-19. Sample: peripheral blood. CDR3 residues: CASSENVGAPYGYTF. In DNA, the CDR3 is TGTGCCAGCAGTGAAAATGTGGGAGCCCCCTATGGCTACACCTTC.